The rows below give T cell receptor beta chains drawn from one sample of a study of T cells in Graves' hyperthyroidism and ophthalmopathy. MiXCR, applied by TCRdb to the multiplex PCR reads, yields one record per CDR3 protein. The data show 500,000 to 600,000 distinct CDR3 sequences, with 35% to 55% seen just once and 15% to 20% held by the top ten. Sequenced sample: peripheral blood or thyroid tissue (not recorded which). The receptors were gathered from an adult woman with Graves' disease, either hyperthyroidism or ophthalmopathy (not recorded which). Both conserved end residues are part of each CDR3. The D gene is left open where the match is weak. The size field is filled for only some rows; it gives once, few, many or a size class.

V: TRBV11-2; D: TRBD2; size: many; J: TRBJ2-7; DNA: TGTGCCAGCAGGCATCTAGCGGACCTCTCCTACGAGCAGTACTTC; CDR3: CASRHLADLSYEQYF
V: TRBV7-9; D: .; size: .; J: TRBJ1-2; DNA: TGTGCCAGCAGCAAGATCCAGGGCCTAAAACGCCCCTATGGCTACACCTTC; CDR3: CASSKIQGLKRPYGYTF
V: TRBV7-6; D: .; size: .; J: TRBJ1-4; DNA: TGTGCCAGCAGCGGGGGACATCAGGCTAATGAAAAACTGTTTTTT; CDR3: CASSGGHQANEKLFF
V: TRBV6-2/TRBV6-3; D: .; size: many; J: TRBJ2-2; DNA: TGTGCCAGCACCCACGGGGGCCGCGGGGAGCTGTTTTTT; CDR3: CASTHGGRGELFF
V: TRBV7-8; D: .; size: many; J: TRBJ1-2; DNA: TGTGCCAGCAGCTTAGGGCCTAGATCTTACTATGGCTACACCTTC; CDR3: CASSLGPRSYYGYTF
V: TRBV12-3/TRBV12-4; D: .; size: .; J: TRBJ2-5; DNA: TGTACCAGCAGCCAAGGGGGGGGCCCCGAGACCCAGTACTTC; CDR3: CTSSQGGGPETQYF
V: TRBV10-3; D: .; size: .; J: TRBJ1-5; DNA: TGTGCCATCAGTGCCGGGGGGCGGCCCCAGCATTTT; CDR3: CAISAGGRPQHF
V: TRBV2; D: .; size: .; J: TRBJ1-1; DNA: TGTGCCAGCAACCAGGGACGGCTGAACACTGAAGCTTTCTTT; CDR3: CASNQGRLNTEAFF
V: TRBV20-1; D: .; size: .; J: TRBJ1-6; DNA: TGCAGTGCTAGGATCTCAAATTCACCCCTCCACTTT; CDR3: CSARISNSPLHF
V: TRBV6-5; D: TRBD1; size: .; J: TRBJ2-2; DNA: TGTGCCAGCAGCGGGGGGACAGGGTCTGTCTCCGGGGAGCTGTTTTTT; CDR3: CASSGGTGSVSGELFF
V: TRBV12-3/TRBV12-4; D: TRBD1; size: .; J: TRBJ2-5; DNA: TGTGCCACCTTATTTGGGACAGTCGAGACCCAGTACTTC; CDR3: CATLFGTVETQYF
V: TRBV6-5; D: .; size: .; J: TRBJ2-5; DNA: TGTGCCAGCAGTCAGGACCGCGGTCAGCCCCAGTACTTC; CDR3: CASSQDRGQPQYF